The entry below describes one T cell receptor (beta chain). Its antigen is still unknown. The entry originates in a study of OX40 agonist ivuxolimab in advanced cancers. Study in general: Males comprised over 80% of the group, whose mean age was approximately 60 years (range about 23 to 80). Findings and caveats of the study: CD4+ and CD8+ blood T cells expanded clonally by week 6 at 0.1 to 3.0 mg/kg.

The protocol was immunoSEQ multiplex PCR, while the TCRdb copy is restricted to in-frame clones and leaves out a portion. The table records some 68,000 clones, 75% to 90% of them present only once. V lost 4 bases, J lost 8 bases, and 8 bases stayed unmatched. Germline V CDR1 and CDR2: SGDLS, YYNGEE. The CDR3 runs 14 residues. The chain carries TRBV9 and TRBJ1-2; 10 bases align to TRBD1. The sample here was CD4+ or CD8+ T cells sorted from blood, taken in a trial of the OX40 agonist ivuxolimab. The TCR sequence derives from an adult with an advanced solid tumor such as melanoma, head and neck, liver or kidney cancer. For the CDR3, the DNA is TGTGCCAGCAGCACAGGACAGGGGGGAGGAGGCTACACCTTC. Encoded protein: CASSTGQGGGGYTF.